This T cell receptor (beta chain) originates from a study of CD8 T cells in ankylosing spondylitis (dated by TCRdb to about 2017). With regard to the full study: The study set out to find disease-linked TCR variants by profiling T cell receptor beta repertoires in ankylosing spondylitis patients and healthy donors. In total, the full study cohort was made up of about 110 healthy donors and about two dozen ankylosing spondylitis patients. Peripheral blood was sampled, and synovial fluid was additionally collected from ankylosing spondylitis patients. Beyond this particular receptor, the publication reports: The disease-linked clones showed a CD8+ phenotype and occurred at relatively low frequencies in peripheral blood. The disease-linked clones were reported to be significantly enriched in matched synovial fluid samples from ankylosing spondylitis patients. A TCR beta motif made up of fewer than 10 highly homologous amino acid variants appeared to be characteristic of blood from ankylosing spondylitis patients. Some motif variants had previously been reported in the synovial fluid and blood of reactive arthritis patients, which suggests shared mechanisms of disease initiation.

Regarding this clonotype: The antigen it binds to is not known. No much larger clonotype is one base removed from it; base qualities were not supplied.

CDR1 SGHRS and CDR2 YFSETQ are derived from the germline V gene. The CDR3 runs 14 amino acids, cysteine and phenylalanine included. The CDR3 DNA has 42 bases and is translated from base 1. V sheds 0 bases and J sheds 7 bases, leaving 11 bases between their ends. Sequenced on an Illumina HiSeq 2500. TCR beta libraries were prepared by quantitative 5'-RACE with molecular barcodes. The paper's processing steps were these. A new computational method, built on a probabilistic model of VDJ rearrangement, was used to identify disease-linked TCR variants. TCRdb trimmed public reads at Q25 via fastp, called clones via MiXCR and kept in-frame beta chains. Each record represents a unique CDR3 protein, reported with the most common genes and DNA among its rows. TCRdb, not the authors, supplied the V and J calls. The sample table holds under 200,000 distinct CDR3 sequences, of which approximately 10% were seen once. Of the sample, about 28% falls within the top ten clones.

The sequencing input was blood, either unsorted or a sorted T cell fraction (not recorded which). The source is a male donor with ankylosing spondylitis or in good health (not recorded which). This sequence uses TRBV5-1 and TRBJ1-5, with the D gene call left open. The DNA is as follows: TGCGCCAGCAGCTTGGACGGAGGAGAACAGCCCCAGCATTTT. This encodes CASSLDGGEQPQHF.